The clone carrying this T cell receptor (beta chain) was observed once. Antigen unknown. This entry is derived from a study of shared clonotypes between healthy human individuals. Study results and limitations: The sharing of 5% to 6.5% of naive CD4 clonotypes was seen across a few donors.

Naive CD8 cells comprised CD45RO-negative, CCR7-positively selected cells, excluding terminally differentiated effector memory CD45RA+ cells. Here immunoSEQ multiplex PCR was the method, and the copy in TCRdb shows in-frame clones only, minus some. The sample records under 600,000 clones, 98% being singletons. The V and J ends lost 2 bases and 1 base respectively, with 13 bases between them. This CDR3 is 15 amino acids long. In germline, CDR1 is SGDLS, CDR2 YYNGEE. The gene calls are TRBV9 and TRBJ2-7; a possible D gene is TRBD2 (6 bases). The specimen was naive CD8+ T cells sorted from blood. The origin of this receptor is a man aged 30-40 years in good health. The CDR3 nucleotides read TGTGCCAGCAGCGTTAGCGGAGAGGCTTCCTACGAGCAGTACTTC. Translation gives CASSVSGEASYEQYF.